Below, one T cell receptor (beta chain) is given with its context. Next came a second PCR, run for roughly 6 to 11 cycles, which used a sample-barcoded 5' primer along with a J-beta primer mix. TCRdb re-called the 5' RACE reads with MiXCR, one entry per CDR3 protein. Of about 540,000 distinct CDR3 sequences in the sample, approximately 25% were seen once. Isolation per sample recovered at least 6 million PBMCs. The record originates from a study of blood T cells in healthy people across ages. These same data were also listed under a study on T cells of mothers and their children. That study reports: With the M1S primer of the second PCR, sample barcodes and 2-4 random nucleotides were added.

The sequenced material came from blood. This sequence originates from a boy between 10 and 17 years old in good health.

In DNA form, the CDR3 reads TGTGCCAGCAGAAGGGACAGGGGTCATTACGAGCAGTACTTC. This gives the protein CASRRDRGHYEQYF. The J gene is TRBJ2-7, the V gene TRBV6-2 or TRBV6-3; 10 positions agree with TRBD1. Germline CDR1 reads MNHEY; CDR2 reads SVGEGT. The CDR3 covers 14 residues. The V and J ends lost 6 bases and 4 bases, in that order; junction bases with no gene match: 6.